A single sample is the source of the 22 T cell receptor beta chains below, sequenced in a study of blood T cell repertoires in COVID-19. The data were produced by immunoSEQ multiplex PCR, yet TCRdb's version contains in-frame clones alone and is incomplete. This table holds 53,000 or so clones, about 86% found once. What was sequenced was peripheral blood. The receptors come from a man between 65 and 85 years old with active COVID-19.

This clone was counted a single time. The chain carries TRBV7-2 and TRBJ1-3; a weak D match, TRBD1 (5 bases). Trimming stripped 8 bases from V and 2 bases from J, with 10 bases between. There are 13 residues in the CDR3. Germline lookup yields CDR1 SGHTA and CDR2 FQGNSA. Written as DNA, the CDR3 is TGTGCCAGCTTGCAGGGCCCTGGAAACACCATATATTTT. Its protein product is CASLQGPGNTIYF.

V usage is TRBV5-1 and J usage is TRBJ2-3; possible D gene TRBD2, 5 bases. Germline CDR1 reads SGHRS; CDR2 reads YFSETQ. Between the trimmed V and J ends, which lost 0 bases and 0 bases, there was a span of 11 bases. The CDR3 contains 16 residues. The CDR3 region has the DNA TGCGCCAGCAGCTTGGCCAATCCGGGGAGCACAGATACGCAGTATTTT. Encoded protein: CASSLANPGSTDTQYF.

This clone came up once. J is TRBJ1-2 and V is TRBV6-6; 7 positions match TRBD1. The CDR3 is 15 amino acids. Trimming at V came to 3 bases and at J to 2 bases, leaving 6 bases not matched to a gene. CDR1 and CDR2 (germline): MNHNY, SVGAGI (reference sequence). The CDR3 region has the DNA TGTGCCAGCAGTTATTCGGACAGGCCAAACTATGGCTACACCTTC. Encoded protein: CASSYSDRPNYGYTF.

The chain employs TRBV2 and TRBJ2-1; TRBD1 matches at 9 bases. V lost 3 bases to trimming and J lost 4 bases; unmatched junction nucleotides: 7. Germline loops: CDR1 SNHLY, CDR2 FYNNEI. The CDR3 has 16 amino acids. DNA of the CDR3: TGTGCCAGCAGTGATCCCCGGGACAGGGCTTACAATGAGCAGTTCTTC. It specifies CASSDPRDRAYNEQFF.

The chain recombines TRBV6-4 with TRBJ1-6; no clear D gene. The V end was cut by 4 bases, the J end by 8 bases, with 9 bases between. CDR1 is MRHNA, CDR2 SNTAGT, per germline. This CDR3 has 13 residues. The CDR3 DNA sequence: TGTGCCAGCAGTGTTGAGGTGGATTCACCCCTCCACTTT. It translates to CASSVEVDSPLHF.

The chain joins TRBV29-1 to TRBJ2-5; 7 nucleotides align to TRBD1. J gave up 4 bases and V 5 bases, and 1 base lay outside the gene matches. Germline V lookup: CDR1 SQVTM, CDR2 ANQGSEA. This CDR3 contains 11 residues. The CDR3 region is CSVYRGETQYF. In DNA, the CDR3 is TGCAGCGTTTACAGGGGAGAGACCCAGTACTTC.

In regard to this clone: One end of the junction is discordant with germline, which a read error may explain. The chain has TRBV9 and TRBJ1-1, with a tentative D call TRBD1 (6 bases). Per germline, CDR1 SGDLS and CDR2 YYNGEE. The CDR3 consists of 14 residues. This chain's CDR3 is CASSVTGGDTKAFF. In DNA, the CDR3 is TGTGCCAGCAGCGTAACCGGGGGGGACACTAAAGCTTTCTTT.

This chain joins TRBV10-3 and TRBJ1-1; possibly TRBD1 for D (5 bases). CDR1 and CDR2 (germline): ENHRY, SYGVKD. This CDR3 has 14 amino acids. The ends were cut back, 0 bases at V and 7 bases at J, with 12 bases in the middle. CDR3 residues: CAISESGTAFEAFF. The CDR3 nucleotides are TGTGCCATCAGTGAGTCGGGGACTGCTTTTGAAGCTTTCTTT.

The chain combines TRBV15 with TRBJ1-1; 8 bases are a match to TRBD1. J lost 5 bases, V lost 5 bases, and 13 bases had no gene match. The CDR3 is 16 amino acids. CDR1 is LNHNV and CDR2 is YYDKDF in the germline V gene (reference sequence). CDR3 DNA sequence: TGTGCCACCAGCCGGTCCTCCAGGGGGCGTGGGACTGAAGCTTTCTTT. It specifies CATSRSSRGRGTEAFF.

The rearrangement uses TRBV14 and TRBJ2-3; D gene uncertain. Germline CDR1 reads SGHDN; CDR2 reads FVKESK. This CDR3 region has 14 residues. V gave up 4 bases and J gave up 0 bases, with 8 bases separating them. CDR3 DNA: TGTGCCAGCAGCCCCAGACTGAGCACAGATACGCAGTATTTT. Translating gives CASSPRLSTDTQYF.

This chain connects TRBV5-4 to TRBJ1-2; D call uncertain. The CDR3 totals 13 residues. Germline CDR1 reads SGHNT; CDR2 reads YYREEE (reference sequence). Between the trimmed V and J ends, which lost 0 bases and 8 bases, there was a span of 11 bases. Here the CDR3 reads CASSLAHREGYTF. As DNA, the CDR3 is TGTGCCAGCAGCTTGGCTCACCGAGAAGGCTACACCTTC.

The chain employs TRBV7-9 and TRBJ2-3, with D perhaps TRBD2 (6 bases). This CDR3 has 16 residues. The V and J ends lost 5 bases and 0 bases respectively, with 15 bases between them. Per germline, CDR1 SEHNR and CDR2 FQNEAQ (reference sequence). The CDR3 loop reads CASSPGTDLSTDTQYF. The DNA for the CDR3 is TGTGCCAGCAGCCCGGGGACTGATCTTAGCACAGATACGCAGTATTTT.

The chain carries TRBV7-2 and TRBJ2-1; 9 bases are shared with TRBD2. Per the germline V gene, CDR1 is SGHTA and CDR2 is FQGNSA. CDR3 length: 15 amino acids. Losses at the gene ends were 3 bases for V and 2 bases for J; bases not matched to a gene: 2. In DNA form, the CDR3 reads TGTGCCAGCAGCTTTGGCGGGGGGGCCTACAATGAGCAGTTCTTC. This gives the protein CASSFGGGAYNEQFF.

Comments on this clone: The same CDR3 can be traced to other DNA sequences in this sample. CDR3 DNA: TGTGCCAGCAGCCCCGACAGGTTATCTGGAAACACCATATATTTT. Translating gives CASSPDRLSGNTIYF. The genes are TRBV5-4 and TRBJ1-3; maybe TRBD1 (6 bases). The V end was cut by 4 bases, the J end by 1 base, with 12 bases between. CDR1 and CDR2 from the germline V gene are SGHNT and YYREEE (reference sequence). CDR3 size: 15 residues.

J is TRBJ2-3 and V is TRBV18; D perhaps matches TRBD2 (6 bases). The CDR3 length is 13 residues. Trimming stripped 4 bases from V and 6 bases from J, with 11 bases between. CDR1 and CDR2 from the germline V gene are KGHSH and LQKENI. The CDR3 region is CASSQGGEDTQYF. The CDR3 DNA reads as TGTGCCAGCTCACAGGGCGGGGAGGATACGCAGTATTTT.

The chain has TRBV30 and TRBJ1-1; D unresolved. Germline values: CDR1 GTSNPN, CDR2 SVGIG (reference sequence). Trimming took off 4 bases at V and 2 bases at J, with 8 bases between the two ends. This CDR3 has 12 amino acids. CDR3 sequence: CAWMGSNTEAFF. The CDR3 DNA follows: TGTGCCTGGATGGGCAGCAACACTGAAGCTTTCTTT. Looking up the rest from reference TRBV30 and TRBJ1-1 gives the full variable domain: SQTIHQWPATLVQPVGSPLSLECTVEGTSNPNLYWYRQAAGRGLQLLFYSVGIGQISSEVPQNLSASRPQDRQFILSSKKLLLSDSGFYLCAWMGSNTEAFFGQGTRLTVV.

The rearrangement uses TRBV12-3 or TRBV12-4 and TRBJ2-3; D possibly corresponds to TRBD1 (6 bases). Trimming took 6 bases from V and 3 from J, leaving 10 bases between them. This CDR3 has 13 amino acids. The CDR3 reads CASRTTGTDTQYF. The CDR3 bases are TGTGCCAGCAGAACAACAGGGACAGATACGCAGTATTTT.

The chain has TRBV19 and TRBJ2-1; 8 bases align to TRBD2. Germline V lookup: CDR1 LNHDA, CDR2 SQIVND (reference sequence). The trim removed 2 bases at V and 1 base at J, leaving 7 bases unmatched. The length of the CDR3 is 17 residues. In DNA, the CDR3 is TGTGCCAGTAGTATACGCGGAATAGCGGGGTCCTACAATGAGCAGTTCTTC. Encoded protein: CASSIRGIAGSYNEQFF.

J is TRBJ2-3 and V is TRBV12-5; 7 bases map to TRBD2. Germline CDR1 reads LGHNT; CDR2 reads FRNRAP. After removal of 6 bases from V and 4 bases from J, the junction contained 16 bases not matched to a gene. This CDR3 comprises 17 residues. The CDR3 region has the DNA TGTGCTAGTGGCAGATCCAGGGAGGGTCCGCCACCAGATACGCAGTATTTT. It encodes CASGRSREGPPPDTQYF.

The chain combines TRBV6-5 with TRBJ2-3, with 8 bases that match TRBD1. Trimming at V came to 9 bases and at J to 7 bases, leaving 12 bases not matched to a gene. There are 14 residues in the CDR3. Looked up from germline, CDR1 is MNHEY and CDR2 is SVGAGI. CDR3 sequence: CASCRTGIENTQYF. In DNA form, the CDR3 reads TGTGCCAGTTGCCGGACAGGGATTGAGAATACGCAGTATTTT.

This rearrangement joins TRBV5-1 to TRBJ1-1; D remains unclear. Germline values: CDR1 SGHRS, CDR2 YFSETQ. This CDR3 has 14 amino acids. V was cut by 0 bases and J by 6 bases, with 12 bases left in between. The CDR3 sequence is CASSLEFPVSEAFF. As DNA, the CDR3 is TGCGCCAGCAGCTTGGAATTCCCGGTTTCTGAAGCTTTCTTT.

V is TRBV25-1 and J is TRBJ2-1; TRBD1 might be the D (5 bases). The ends were cut back, 5 bases at V and 2 bases at J, with 16 bases in the middle. Germline V gene data show CDR1 as MGHDK and CDR2 as SYGVNS. CDR3 size: 16 residues. The CDR3: CASSPQAGHAYNEQFF. The CDR3 region has the DNA TGTGCCAGCAGTCCCCAGGCAGGGCATGCCTACAATGAGCAGTTCTTC. Filled out from reference TRBV25-1 and TRBJ2-1, the complete variable domain reads EADIYQTPRYLVIGTGKKITLECSQTMGHDKMYWYQQDPGMELHLIHYSYGVNSTEKGDLSSESTVSRIRTEHFPLTLESARPSHTSQYLCASSPQAGHAYNEQFFGPGTRLTVL.